This TCR beta chain was profiled in a study of PD-1 blockade in classical Hodgkin lymphoma. Findings and limits, study-wide: Whereas CD4+ TCR diversity had risen significantly by C4D1, CD8+ TCR diversity had not.

All the patients suffered relapse after autologous stem cell transplantation, and brentuximab vedotin exposure differed. Trimming removed 0 bases at V and 0 bases at J, with 18 bases between. The V gene's germline CDR1 is MNHNS and CDR2 SASEGT. The CDR3 has 18 residues. To note about this clone: Its antigen is undetermined.

TCRdb's copy holds only in-frame clones and misses some; the assay was immunoSEQ multiplex PCR. The sample lists around 66,000 clones; 85% to 90% were seen once. The chain is built from TRBV6-1 and TRBJ2-7; TRBD1 might be the D (6 bases). This material consisted of peripheral blood mononuclear cells (PBMCs), taken at baseline. The sequence was collected from a human donor with classical Hodgkin lymphoma. The CDR3 here is CASSEARVWTASSYEQYF. Here the CDR3 DNA reads TGTGCCAGCAGTGAAGCGCGGGTGTGGACAGCGAGCTCCTACGAGCAGTACTTC.